The 12 T cell receptor beta chains below come from one sample, sequenced in a study of blood T cell repertoires in COVID-19. Assay used: immunoSEQ multiplex PCR; TCRdb lists only in-frame clones, some missing. The sample contains just over 250,000 clones, about 87% of which appear only once. Sequenced material: peripheral blood. These receptors all stem from a woman between 50 and 59 years old with acute or convalescent COVID-19.

DNA of the CDR3: TGTGCCAGCAGCCCCGGGACAGTTGGACAGCCCCAGCATTTT. Its protein product is CASSPGTVGQPQHF. This chain connects TRBV9 to TRBJ1-5, with 7 positions matching TRBD1. Germline CDR1 reads SGDLS; CDR2 reads YYNGEE. Germline trimming cut 4 bases from V and 7 bases from J; bases unmatched to any gene: 8. The CDR3 length is 14 residues.

The chain couples TRBV29-1 to TRBJ2-7; weak D call: TRBD1 (6 bases). The V and J ends lost 4 bases and 6 bases respectively, with 13 bases between them. The germline V gene encodes CDR1 SQVTM and CDR2 ANQGSEA. CDR3 length: 12 amino acids. The CDR3 coding sequence is TGCAGCGTTGCCCGACAGGCTTCCGAGCAGTACTTC. This translates into CSVARQASEQYF.

The V gene is TRBV14, the J gene TRBJ2-1, with 8 bases matching TRBD2. The V and J ends lost 3 bases and 7 bases, in that order; junction bases with no gene match: 8. Germline V gives CDR1 SGHDN, CDR2 FVKESK. This CDR3 contains 15 residues. Here the CDR3 DNA reads TGTGCCAGCAGCCATGTGACTAGCGAAGAGAATGAGCAGTTCTTC. Encoded protein: CASSHVTSEENEQFF.

In its sample, this clone was seen once. The V call is TRBV5-5, the J call TRBJ1-5; D is ambiguous. The V end was cut by 0 bases, the J end by 3 bases, with 10 bases between. The CDR3 sequence is 15 residues long. The germline V gene encodes CDR1 SGHKS and CDR2 YYEKEE (reference sequence). The CDR3 reads CASSLGHLPNQPQHF. In DNA form, the CDR3 reads TGTGCCAGCAGCTTGGGACACCTCCCCAATCAGCCCCAGCATTTT.

The V gene is TRBV6-5, the J gene TRBJ1-4, with a weak D call TRBD1 (6 bases). The CDR3 has 14 amino acids. Trimming stripped 5 bases from V and 8 bases from J, with 15 bases between. CDR1 and CDR2 (germline): MNHEY, SVGAGI. The CDR3 DNA reads TGTGCCAGCAGTACCCCCAGGGGTGACGAAAAACTGTTTTTT. It is translated as CASSTPRGDEKLFF.

The gene calls are TRBV27 and TRBJ1-2; 7 bases line up with TRBD1. This CDR3 comprises 15 residues. The germline V gene has CDR1 MNHEY and CDR2 SMNVEV (reference sequence). With V trimmed by 10 bases and J by 1 base, 12 bases remained unmatched. CDR3 coding DNA: TGTGCCAACCGGGACAGCATACCGTTTAACTATGGCTACACCTTC. It translates to CANRDSIPFNYGYTF.

The gene calls are TRBV19 and TRBJ2-7; 8 bases are shared with TRBD2. The germline gives CDR1 LNHDA, CDR2 SQIVND (reference sequence). J was trimmed by 3 bases and V by 4 bases; bases with no gene match: 5. The CDR3 is made up of 14 amino acids. Here the CDR3 reads CASSTDSGDYEQYF. Here the CDR3 DNA reads TGTGCCAGTAGTACTGATAGCGGGGACTACGAGCAGTACTTC.

The chain combines TRBV30 with TRBJ2-1; 9 bases fit TRBD2. The germline V gene has CDR1 GTSNPN and CDR2 SVGIG (reference sequence). This CDR3 contains 15 residues. With 1 base clipped from V and 5 bases from J, the junction kept 6 bases outside the gene matches. The CDR3 loop is CAWSEASGAHNEQFF. DNA of the CDR3: TGTGCCTGGAGTGAGGCTAGCGGGGCCCACAATGAGCAGTTCTTC.

This clone was observed once. V gene TRBV5-4 combines with J gene TRBJ1-1, with D hard to call. Germline V CDR1 and CDR2: SGHNT, YYREEE (reference sequence). This CDR3 is 14 amino acids long. V shed 6 bases and J shed 1 base, with 13 bases lying between them. The chain's CDR3 is CASTGRTENTEAFF. The CDR3, as DNA: TGTGCCAGCACCGGGAGGACGGAGAACACTGAAGCTTTCTTT.

This clone was seen once. V is TRBV6-1 and J is TRBJ1-5; TRBD1 matches at 7 bases. Germline CDR1 and CDR2: MNHNS and SASEGT. CDR3 length equals 14 residues. V trimming: 7 bases; J trimming: 1 base; junction bases outside the gene matches: 4. The CDR3 region has the DNA TGTGCCAGCACCGGGACAGCAAGCAATCAGCCCCAGCATTTT. This gives the protein CASTGTASNQPQHF.

The chain carries TRBV6-6 and TRBJ1-4; perhaps TRBD1 as D (6 bases). Germline V gives CDR1 MNHNY, CDR2 SVGAGI (reference sequence). There are 16 residues in the CDR3. V was cut by 4 bases and J by 5 bases, with 17 bases left in between. Here the CDR3 reads CASSSGTSHYNEKLFF. The CDR3 DNA is TGTGCCAGCAGTTCCGGGACATCCCACTACAATGAAAAACTGTTTTTT.

The gene calls are TRBV6-1 and TRBJ1-5; tentative D call: TRBD1 (6 bases). V lost 0 bases and J lost 6, with 12 bases in between. The CDR3 runs 15 residues. Per germline, CDR1 MNHNS and CDR2 SASEGT. DNA for the CDR3: TGTGCCAGCAGTGAAGCGTCAGCAGGGGTTCAGCCCCAGCATTTT. Amino acids: CASSEASAGVQPQHF.